This TCR beta chain was sequenced during a study of metastatic and nonmetastatic thyroid tumors (dated by TCRdb to 2018 to 2020). Notes on the research overall: For patients with malignant and with benign thyroid disease, the researchers compared repertoires between peripheral blood samples and tumor or nodule tissue samples. On the study overall, not on this receptor specifically: TCR beta diversity was reported as significantly higher in malignant tumors than in benign nodules, in both blood and tumor samples.

Before undergoing thyroid surgery, none of the patients had been given any kind of treatment. The study retrospectively analysed patient clinical samples collected from the early 2010s to the late 2010s using T-cell receptor beta sequencing. This clone has at least ten counts. The clone's antigen remains unknown. Base qualities were left out, and no much larger clone turns up one base away. Receptors were amplified or captured by PCR. For sequencing, an Illumina HiSeq 4000 was employed. High-throughput sequencing was used to profile the TCR beta-chain CDR3 region of every patient. The authors' analysis ran thus. Drawing on CDR3 differences between clinicopathological groups, the researchers built a classifier meant to tell apart patients with distant-metastatic papillary thyroid cancer. The Shannon index was used to measure repertoire diversity, and the Morisita-Horn index was used to measure how similar tumor and blood repertoires were. Using fastp at Q25 and MiXCR, TCRdb reprocessed the public reads and kept productive beta chains. TCRdb's processing, not the authors' own work, is the source of the V and J calls. In this sample the table shows 35,000 to 50,000 clones, about 13% of which occur a single time. More than 9% of the sample is in the top ten clones.

The clonotype was recovered from a female donor with papillary thyroid cancer or a benign thyroid nodule (not recorded which). Some clones in this sample may be carry-over from other donors' samples. The material sequenced was blood.

The DNA sequence is as follows: TGTGCCAGCAGCTTGTCAGAGGAGCAGTTCTTC. Translated, it reads CASSLSEEQFF. The V and J segments used are TRBV7-9 and TRBJ2-1, with the D gene call left open. According to the germline V gene (reference sequence), CDR1 reads SEHNR and CDR2 reads FQNEAQ. V sheds 3 bases and J sheds 10 bases, leaving 7 bases between their ends. Including the terminal cysteine and phenylalanine, the CDR3 comprises 11 residues. Kept here is only the CDR3 DNA, which spans 33 bases and is read in frame from base 1.